This TCR beta chain was retrieved from a study of cytomegalovirus exposure and HLA in healthy donors. This clone showed up just a few times. What it binds is unknown. The PCR employed 60 Vbeta primers together with 13 Jbeta primers. Sequencing was performed with immunoSEQ multiplex PCR; in TCRdb, only in-frame clones are kept and a portion is missing. This sample carries 180,000 or so clones, about three quarters of them seen once, and the ten largest clones take over 12%. The CDR3 runs 15 residues. Per the germline V gene, CDR1 is SNHLY and CDR2 is FYNNEI. Trimming shortened V by 1 base and J by 0 bases, and 7 bases separated the two germline ends. General study results and limits: Later analysis suggested most CMV-associated TCR beta chains were HLA-restricted.

Sample: PBMCs. The V and J genes are TRBV2 and TRBJ1-5; D is ambiguous. This receptor was obtained from a man between 45 and 60 years old in good health and CMV-seropositive. CDR3 bases: TGTGCCAGCAGTGAAGACCGGTATAGCAATCAGCCCCAGCATTTT. Translated: CASSEDRYSNQPQHF.